Listed below are T cell receptor beta chains from one sample, sequenced in a study of tumor and adjacent non-tumor tissue in lung cancer. In TCRdb, the multiplex PCR reads were re-called with MiXCR into one record per CDR3 protein. Of about 85,000 distinct CDR3 sequences in the sample, more than 60% were seen once. Sequenced sample: lung tumor tissue. These TCRs come from a man aged 65-85 years with non-small cell lung cancer. CDR3s include the opening cysteine and the closing phenylalanine or tryptophan. Fields, in order: clone size, V gene, CDR3 protein. The listing skips clone size in some rows; elsewhere it reads once, few, many or a size class.

clone size: NA; V gene: TRBV11-1; CDR3 protein: CASNLWGSFDEQYF
clone size: once; V gene: TRBV4-1; CDR3 protein: CVSSQDTITDTQYF
clone size: few; V gene: TRBV28; CDR3 protein: CASRTGWVGSEQYF
clone size: many; V gene: TRBV4-1; CDR3 protein: CASSRHPGNTGELFF
clone size: NA; V gene: TRBV11-2; CDR3 protein: CASSPAPPGTFSTDMQYF
clone size: NA; V gene: TRBV5-1; CDR3 protein: CASNSVGGERTSYNEQFF
clone size: NA; V gene: TRBV20-1; CDR3 protein: CSARGDRGPEAFF
clone size: many; V gene: TRBV6-5; CDR3 protein: CASSYSRRGGEQYF
clone size: few; V gene: TRBV24-1; CDR3 protein: CATSDPGTGPGEQYF
clone size: few; V gene: TRBV6-5; CDR3 protein: CASSYTTGSADTQYF
clone size: NA; V gene: TRBV7-9; CDR3 protein: CASSLQCNQPQHF
clone size: many; V gene: TRBV29-1; CDR3 protein: CSVRTGGNQPQHF
clone size: NA; V gene: TRBV12-3/TRBV12-4; CDR3 protein: CGSSLGRPNTGALFF
clone size: NA; V gene: TRBV4-1; CDR3 protein: CACSQVLAGAGETLYF
clone size: NA; V gene: TRBV11-2; CDR3 protein: CASSLRQQRWDEQFF
clone size: NA; V gene: TRBV11-1; CDR3 protein: CVSSEGTGTQYF
clone size: NA; V gene: TRBV5-6; CDR3 protein: CASSSRGSYNSPIHF
clone size: many; V gene: TRBV6-5; CDR3 protein: CASSYERSSNQPQHF
clone size: once; V gene: TRBV12-3/TRBV12-4; CDR3 protein: CASSPRTVVAATQYF
clone size: many; V gene: TRBV12-3/TRBV12-4; CDR3 protein: CASSLRVAGDQETQYF
clone size: few; V gene: TRBV4-1; CDR3 protein: CTSSRGDSGRQETQYF
clone size: NA; V gene: TRBV11-2; CDR3 protein: CASSFGPTIQTQYF
clone size: NA; V gene: TRBV11-2; CDR3 protein: CANSLSTSARGAEIREYF
clone size: NA; V gene: TRBV11-1; CDR3 protein: CASSLQAFEQYF
clone size: NA; V gene: TRBV4-2; CDR3 protein: CASRPRGGGSYNSPLHF
clone size: once; V gene: TRBV6-2/TRBV6-3; CDR3 protein: CVSSYEGSYNEQSF
clone size: once; V gene: TRBV5-8; CDR3 protein: CASRFVDEQYF
clone size: many; V gene: TRBV4-1; CDR3 protein: CASSQGVGAGRPNTGELFF
clone size: NA; V gene: TRBV6-5; CDR3 protein: CASIYLAGFGANVLTF
clone size: NA; V gene: TRBV5-1; CDR3 protein: CASSAAGKVTLYEQYF
clone size: NA; V gene: TRBV10-1; CDR3 protein: CTSSDRAGGRGYEQYF
clone size: NA; V gene: TRBV28; CDR3 protein: CASTRTVPYGQYF
clone size: few; V gene: TRBV11-2; CDR3 protein: CASNSPTSGGRNEQFF
clone size: many; V gene: TRBV29-1; CDR3 protein: CSVGQGGGRYEQYF
clone size: many; V gene: TRBV5-4; CDR3 protein: CASSLGDAVYNEQFF
clone size: many; V gene: TRBV29-1; CDR3 protein: CSAARDIYEQYF
clone size: NA; V gene: TRBV18; CDR3 protein: CARSRGTGELFF
clone size: NA; V gene: TRBV11-3; CDR3 protein: CASSATWGHEHYF
clone size: NA; V gene: TRBV14; CDR3 protein: CVSSQGYQDANTGELFF
clone size: NA; V gene: TRBV4-1; CDR3 protein: CASGQEPGIKNIQYF
clone size: many; V gene: TRBV28; CDR3 protein: CASSPQGALGTQYF
clone size: NA; V gene: TRBV6-6; CDR3 protein: CASSPHTGISRLNEQFF
clone size: few; V gene: TRBV30; CDR3 protein: CAWVGRNRYEQYF